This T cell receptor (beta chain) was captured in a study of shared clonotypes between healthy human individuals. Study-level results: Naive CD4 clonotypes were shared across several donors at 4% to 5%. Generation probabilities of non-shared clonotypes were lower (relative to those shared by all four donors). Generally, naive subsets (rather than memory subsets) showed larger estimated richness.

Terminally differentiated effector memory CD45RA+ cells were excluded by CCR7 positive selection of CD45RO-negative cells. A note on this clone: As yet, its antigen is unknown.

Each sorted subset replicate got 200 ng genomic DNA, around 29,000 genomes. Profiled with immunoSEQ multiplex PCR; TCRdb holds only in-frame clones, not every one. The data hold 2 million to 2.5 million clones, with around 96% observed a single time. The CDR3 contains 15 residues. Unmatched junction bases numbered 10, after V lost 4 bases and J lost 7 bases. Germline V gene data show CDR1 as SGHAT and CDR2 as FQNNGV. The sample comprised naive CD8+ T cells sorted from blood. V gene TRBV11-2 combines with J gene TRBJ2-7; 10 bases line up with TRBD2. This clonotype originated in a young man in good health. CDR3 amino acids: CASSWGPSGSREQYF. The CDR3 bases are TGTGCCAGCAGCTGGGGACCTAGCGGGAGTAGGGAGCAGTACTTC.